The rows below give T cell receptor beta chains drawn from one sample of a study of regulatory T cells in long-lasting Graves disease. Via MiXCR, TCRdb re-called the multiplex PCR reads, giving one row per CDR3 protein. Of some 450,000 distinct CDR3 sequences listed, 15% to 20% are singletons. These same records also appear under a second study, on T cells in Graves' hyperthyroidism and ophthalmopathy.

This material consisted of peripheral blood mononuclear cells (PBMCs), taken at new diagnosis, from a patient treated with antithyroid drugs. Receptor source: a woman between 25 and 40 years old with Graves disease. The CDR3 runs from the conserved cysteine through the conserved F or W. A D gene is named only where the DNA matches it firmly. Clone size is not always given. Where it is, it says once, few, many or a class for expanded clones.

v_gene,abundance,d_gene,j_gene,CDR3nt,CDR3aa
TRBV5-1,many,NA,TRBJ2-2,TGCGCCAGCGGACGGGATGGGTACACCGGGGAGCTGTTTTTT,CASGRDGYTGELFF
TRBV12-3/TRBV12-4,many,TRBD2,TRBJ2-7,TGTGCCAGCAGGCCGGGACTAGGACCCTACGAGCAGTACTTC,CASRPGLGPYEQYF
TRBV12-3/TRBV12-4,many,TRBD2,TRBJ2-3,TGTGCCAGCAACTCCCCCGGGGGGTTTAGCGCAGATACGCAGTATTTT,CASNSPGGFSADTQYF
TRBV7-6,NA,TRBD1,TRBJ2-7,TGTGCCAGCAGCAACCACCGGGACAGAGCCTACGAGCAGTACTTC,CASSNHRDRAYEQYF
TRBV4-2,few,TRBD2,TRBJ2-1,TGTGCCAGCAGCCCTCTAGCGGGAGAGGAGCAGTTCTTC,CASSPLAGEEQFF
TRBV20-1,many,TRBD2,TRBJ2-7,TGCAGTGCCCCGGGGGGAATAGCGGGTCCCGGGTACGAGCAGTACTTC,CSAPGGIAGPGYEQYF
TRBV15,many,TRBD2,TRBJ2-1,TGTGCCACCAGCAGATCCCGTAGTAGTAGCGGGAGAGATCCCTACAATGAGCAGTTCTTC,CATSRSRSSSGRDPYNEQFF
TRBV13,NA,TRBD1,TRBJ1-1,TGTGCCAGCAGCGTACTCTCAGGGGGAAAGGATTTCTTT,CASSVLSGGKDFF
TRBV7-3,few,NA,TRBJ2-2,TGTGCCAGCAGCTTAGCTCAGCCTACAAACACCGGGGAGCTGTTTTTT,CASSLAQPTNTGELFF
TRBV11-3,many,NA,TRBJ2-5,TGTGCCAGCAGCCTCGAGGGACGCGTAGAGACCCAGTACTTC,CASSLEGRVETQYF
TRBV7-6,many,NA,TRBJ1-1,TGTGCCAGCAGCTCGGGACAAGGAGCTTTCTTT,CASSSGQGAFF
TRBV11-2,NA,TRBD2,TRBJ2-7,TGTGCCAGCAGCCTCCGGACTAGCGGGAGAGGTCACGAGCAGTACTTC,CASSLRTSGRGHEQYF
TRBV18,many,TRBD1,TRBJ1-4,TGTGCCAGCTCACCAGGGACAGCTAATGAAAAACTGTTTTTT,CASSPGTANEKLFF
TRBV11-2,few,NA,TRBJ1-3,TGTGCCAGCAGCTTCGAGAGGGGTCTCTCTGGAAACACCATATATTTT,CASSFERGLSGNTIYF
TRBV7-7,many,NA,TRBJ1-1,TGTGCTAGCAGCTCTGATTTTGGGACTGAAGCTTTCTTT,CASSSDFGTEAFF
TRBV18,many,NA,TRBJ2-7,TGTGCCAGCAGTCCGGGCGGCTACGAGCAGTACTTC,CASSPGGYEQYF
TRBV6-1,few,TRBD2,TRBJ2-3,TGTGCCAGCAATCCGGTTAGCGGGAGGTCTGATACGCAGTATTTT,CASNPVSGRSDTQYF
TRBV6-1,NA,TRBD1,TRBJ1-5,TGTGCCAGCAGTCCCCAGGGACAGGGGGTGCAGCCCCAGCATTTT,CASSPQGQGVQPQHF
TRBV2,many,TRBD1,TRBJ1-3,TGTGCCAGCACGGGGACAGGAAGAAACACCATATATTTT,CASTGTGRNTIYF
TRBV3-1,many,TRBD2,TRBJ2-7,TGTGCCAGCAAACTAGCGGGAGCCTACGAGCAGTACTTC,CASKLAGAYEQYF
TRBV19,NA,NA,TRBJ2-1,TGTGCCAGTAGTATGGAAGTTACTGAGCAGTTCTTC,CASSMEVTEQFF
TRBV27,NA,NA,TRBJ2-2,TGTGCCAGCAGTTTGATGGGCGGGGAGCTGTTTTTT,CASSLMGGELFF
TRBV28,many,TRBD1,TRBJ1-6,TGTGCCAGCAAGGGGGACAGCTCCTATAATTCACCCCTCCACTTT,CASKGDSSYNSPLHF
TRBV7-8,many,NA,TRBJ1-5,TGTGCCAGCAGCCACCAGGGAGCGAATCAGCCCCAGCATTTT,CASSHQGANQPQHF
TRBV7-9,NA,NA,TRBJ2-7,TGTGCCAGCAGCTTAGCGCGGGGTTGGACAGGACCCTACGAGCAGTACTTC,CASSLARGWTGPYEQYF
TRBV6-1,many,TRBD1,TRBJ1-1,TGTGCCAGCAGTCCGGACAGGGCCCCCATGAACACTGAAGCTTTCTTT,CASSPDRAPMNTEAFF
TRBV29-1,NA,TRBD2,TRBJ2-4,TGCAGCGTTGGTAGCGGGAGGGATTGGACCAAAAACATTCAGTACTTC,CSVGSGRDWTKNIQYF
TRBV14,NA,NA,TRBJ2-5,TGTGCCAGCAGCCAAGGTTCAGGGGTTCGAGAGACCCAGTACTTC,CASSQGSGVRETQYF
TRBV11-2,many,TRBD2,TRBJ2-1,TGTGCCAGCAGCTTAGGCCCCAGTTTCTTTAGCGGGAGAGGGCGCTCCTACAATGAGCAGTTCTTC,CASSLGPSFFSGRGRSYNEQFF
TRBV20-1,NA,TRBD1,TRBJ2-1,TGCAGTGCAACAAACCGGGACAGAGACAATGAGCAGTTCTTC,CSATNRDRDNEQFF
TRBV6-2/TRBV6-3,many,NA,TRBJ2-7,TGTGCCAGCAGCCCCGAGGTGAAAGAGTACGAGCAGTACTTC,CASSPEVKEYEQYF
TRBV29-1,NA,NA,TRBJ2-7,TGCAGCGTTGGCCCCCGGGACAAATTCTACGAGCAGTACTTC,CSVGPRDKFYEQYF
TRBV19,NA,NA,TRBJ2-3,TGTGCCAGTAGTATTCGGGGGCCCGCAGATACGCAGTATTTT,CASSIRGPADTQYF
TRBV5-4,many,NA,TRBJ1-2,TGTGCCAGCAGCTCTGATTGGTATGGCTACACCTTC,CASSSDWYGYTF